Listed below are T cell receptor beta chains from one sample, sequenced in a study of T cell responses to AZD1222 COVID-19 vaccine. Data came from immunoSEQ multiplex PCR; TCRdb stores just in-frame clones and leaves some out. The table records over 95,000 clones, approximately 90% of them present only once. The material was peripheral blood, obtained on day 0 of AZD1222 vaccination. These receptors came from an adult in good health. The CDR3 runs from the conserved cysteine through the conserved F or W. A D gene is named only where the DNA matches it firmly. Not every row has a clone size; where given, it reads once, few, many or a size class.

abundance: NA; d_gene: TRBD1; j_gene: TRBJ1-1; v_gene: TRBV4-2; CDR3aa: CASSQAGTGGTEAFF; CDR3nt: TGTGCCAGCAGCCAGGCAGGGACAGGGGGCACTGAAGCTTTCTTT
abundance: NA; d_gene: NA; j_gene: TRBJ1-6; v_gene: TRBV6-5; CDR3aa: CASSYRTAATPLHF; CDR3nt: TGTGCCAGCAGTTACCGGACGGCGGCGACACCCCTCCACTTT
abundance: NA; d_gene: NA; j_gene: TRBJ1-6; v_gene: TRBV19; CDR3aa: CASRTTGWGTPLHF; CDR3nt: TGTGCCAGTAGGACCACAGGGTGGGGGACACCCCTCCACTTT
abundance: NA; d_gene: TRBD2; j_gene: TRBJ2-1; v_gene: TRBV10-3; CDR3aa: CAISRSGGNNEQFF; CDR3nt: TGTGCCATCAGTCGGAGCGGGGGGAACAATGAGCAGTTCTTC
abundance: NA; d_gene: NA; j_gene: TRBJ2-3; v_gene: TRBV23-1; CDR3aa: CASSPPDSSTDTQYF; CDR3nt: TGCGCCAGCAGTCCCCCGGACAGTAGCACAGATACGCAGTATTTT
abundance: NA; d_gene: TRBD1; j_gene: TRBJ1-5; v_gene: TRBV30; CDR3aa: CAWSVTTGNQPQHF; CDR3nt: TGTGCCTGGAGTGTAACGACAGGGAATCAGCCCCAGCATTTT
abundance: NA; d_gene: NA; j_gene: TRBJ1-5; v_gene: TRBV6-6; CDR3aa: CASSYLPGPNQPQHF; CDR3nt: TGTGCCAGCAGTTATCTCCCAGGTCCGAATCAGCCCCAGCATTTT
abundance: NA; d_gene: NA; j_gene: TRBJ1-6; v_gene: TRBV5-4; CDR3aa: CASSLSRANSPLHF; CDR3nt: TGTGCCAGCAGCTTGAGTAGGGCTAATTCACCCCTCCACTTT
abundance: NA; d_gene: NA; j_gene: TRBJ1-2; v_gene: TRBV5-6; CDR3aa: CASSLIGPSNYGYTF; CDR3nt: TGTGCCAGCAGCTTGATAGGTCCCAGCAACTATGGCTACACCTTC
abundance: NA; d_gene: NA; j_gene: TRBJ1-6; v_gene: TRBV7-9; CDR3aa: CASSRGENSPLHF; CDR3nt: TGTGCCAGCAGTCGGGGGGAAAATTCACCCCTCCACTTT
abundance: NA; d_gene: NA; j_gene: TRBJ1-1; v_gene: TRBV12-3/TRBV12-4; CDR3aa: CASNPGMGTEAFF; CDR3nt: TGTGCCAGCAACCCCGGGATGGGGACTGAAGCTTTCTTT
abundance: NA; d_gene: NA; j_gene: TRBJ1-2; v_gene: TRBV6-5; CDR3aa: CASRLGDGYTF; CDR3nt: TGTGCCAGCAGGTTAGGTGATGGCTACACCTTC
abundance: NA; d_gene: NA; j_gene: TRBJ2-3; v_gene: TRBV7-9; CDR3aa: CASSSAVSTDTQYF; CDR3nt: TGTGCCAGCAGCTCAGCGGTTAGCACAGATACGCAGTATTTT
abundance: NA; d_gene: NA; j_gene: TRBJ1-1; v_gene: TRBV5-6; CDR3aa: CASSLGDGAEAFF; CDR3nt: TGTGCCAGCAGCTTGGGGGATGGGGCTGAAGCTTTCTTT
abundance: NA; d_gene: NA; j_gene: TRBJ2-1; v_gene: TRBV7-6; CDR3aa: CASSLRGAEGHSLDEQFF; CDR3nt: TGTGCCAGCAGCTTAAGGGGCGCCGAGGGACACTCCCTCGATGAGCAGTTCTTC
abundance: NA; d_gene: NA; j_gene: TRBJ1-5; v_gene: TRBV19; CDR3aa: CASREETLSNQPQHF; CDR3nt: TGTGCCAGTAGGGAGGAGACCCTTAGCAATCAGCCCCAGCATTTT
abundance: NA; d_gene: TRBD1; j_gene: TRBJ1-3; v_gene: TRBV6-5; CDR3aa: CASSPTGSVGNTIYF; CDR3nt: TGTGCCAGCAGCCCGACAGGGTCGGTCGGAAACACCATATATTTT
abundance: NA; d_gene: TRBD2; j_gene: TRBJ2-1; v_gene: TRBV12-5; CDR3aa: CASAPGRVGGSYNEQFF; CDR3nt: TGTGCTAGTGCCCCTGGGAGGGTAGGAGGCTCCTACAATGAGCAGTTCTTC
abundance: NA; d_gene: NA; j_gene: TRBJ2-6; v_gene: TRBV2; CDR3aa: CASSEWSSSAGANVLTF; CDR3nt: TGTGCCAGCAGTGAGTGGTCTTCTAGTGCCGGGGCCAACGTCCTGACTTTC
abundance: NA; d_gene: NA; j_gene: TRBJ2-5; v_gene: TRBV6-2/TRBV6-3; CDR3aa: CASSPSRGLAQYF; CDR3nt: TGTGCCAGCAGTCCCTCCAGGGGTTTGGCCCAGTACTTC
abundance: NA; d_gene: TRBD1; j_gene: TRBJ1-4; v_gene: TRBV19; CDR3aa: CASNPPGQGFEKLFF; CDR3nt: TGTGCCAGTAACCCACCGGGACAGGGGTTTGAAAAACTGTTTTTT
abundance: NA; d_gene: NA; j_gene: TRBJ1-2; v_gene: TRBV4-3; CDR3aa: CASSQVGGGFGYTF; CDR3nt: TGCGCCAGCAGCCAAGTTGGCGGGGGGTTTGGCTACACCTTC
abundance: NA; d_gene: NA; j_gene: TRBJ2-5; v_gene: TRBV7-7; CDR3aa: CASSLDGETQYF; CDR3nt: TGTGCTAGCAGCTTAGACGGGGAGACCCAGTACTTC
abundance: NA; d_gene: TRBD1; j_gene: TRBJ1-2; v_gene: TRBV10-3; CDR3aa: CAISESEGDSIYGYTF; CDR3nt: TGTGCCATCAGTGAGTCAGAAGGGGACAGCATCTATGGCTACACCTTC
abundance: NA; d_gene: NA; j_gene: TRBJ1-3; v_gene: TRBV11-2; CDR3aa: CASSSDSTSGNTIYF; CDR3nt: TGTGCCAGCAGCTCCGATTCCACCTCTGGAAACACCATATATTTT
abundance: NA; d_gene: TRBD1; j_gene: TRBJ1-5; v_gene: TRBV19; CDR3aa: CASRVDRASNQPQHF; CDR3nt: TGTGCCAGTAGGGTCGACAGGGCTAGCAATCAGCCCCAGCATTTT
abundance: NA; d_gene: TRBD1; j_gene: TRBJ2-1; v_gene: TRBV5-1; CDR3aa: CASSLNGQGYNEQFF; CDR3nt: TGTGCCAGCAGCTTGAACGGACAGGGGTACAATGAGCAGTTCTTC
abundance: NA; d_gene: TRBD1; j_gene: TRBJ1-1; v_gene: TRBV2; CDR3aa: CASSDRVGTEAFF; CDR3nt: TGTGCCAGCAGCGACAGGGTTGGCACTGAAGCTTTCTTT
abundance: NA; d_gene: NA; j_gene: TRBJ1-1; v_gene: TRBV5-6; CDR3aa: CASSLAGSLNTEAFF; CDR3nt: TGTGCCAGCAGCTTGGCCGGCTCCCTGAACACTGAAGCTTTCTTT
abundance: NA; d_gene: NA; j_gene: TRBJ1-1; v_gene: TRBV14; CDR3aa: CASSQDRVGAGAFF; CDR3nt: TGTGCCAGCAGCCAGGACCGAGTGGGGGCAGGAGCTTTCTTT
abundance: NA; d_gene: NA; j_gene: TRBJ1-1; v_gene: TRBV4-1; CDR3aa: CASSQVPPQGRLNTEAFF; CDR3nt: TGCGCCAGCAGCCAAGTCCCCCCCCAGGGACGGTTGAACACTGAAGCTTTCTTT
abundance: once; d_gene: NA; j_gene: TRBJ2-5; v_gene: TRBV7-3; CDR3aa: CASSLGSEETQYF; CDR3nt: TGTGCCAGCAGCTTAGGGTCAGAGGAGACCCAGTACTTC
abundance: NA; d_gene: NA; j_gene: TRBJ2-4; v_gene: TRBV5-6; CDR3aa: CASSQRTIAKNIQYF; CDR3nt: TGTGCCAGCAGCCAAAGGACAATAGCCAAAAACATTCAGTACTTC
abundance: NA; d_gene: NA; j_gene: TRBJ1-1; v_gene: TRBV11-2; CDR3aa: CASSSPPAGKNTEAFF; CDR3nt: TGTGCCAGCAGCTCTCCCCCGGCAGGGAAGAACACTGAAGCTTTCTTT
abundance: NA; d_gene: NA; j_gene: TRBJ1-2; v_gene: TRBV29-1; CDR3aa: CSVEGGGAEGYGYTF; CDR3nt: TGCAGCGTTGAGGGAGGGGGGGCTGAAGGCTATGGCTACACCTTC
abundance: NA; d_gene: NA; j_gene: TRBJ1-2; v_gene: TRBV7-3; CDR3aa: CATFRSNGYTF; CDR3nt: TGTGCCACCTTCCGCTCCAATGGCTACACCTTC
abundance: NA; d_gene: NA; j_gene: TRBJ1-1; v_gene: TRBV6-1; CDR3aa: CASSEVWDLNTEAFF; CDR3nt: TGTGCCAGCAGTGAAGTGTGGGATCTGAACACTGAAGCTTTCTTT
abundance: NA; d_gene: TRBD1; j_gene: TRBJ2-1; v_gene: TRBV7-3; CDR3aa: CASSIGQVRYNEQFF; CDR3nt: TGTGCCAGCAGCATCGGACAGGTGCGGTACAATGAGCAGTTCTTC
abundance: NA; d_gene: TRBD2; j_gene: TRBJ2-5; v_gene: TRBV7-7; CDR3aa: CASSLEPSGTINQETQYF; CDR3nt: TGTGCTAGCAGCTTAGAACCCTCCGGGACTATCAACCAAGAGACCCAGTACTTC
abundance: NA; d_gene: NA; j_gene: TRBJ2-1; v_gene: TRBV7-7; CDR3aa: CASSRGRGGNEQFF; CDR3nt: TGTGCTAGCAGTCGGGGGAGAGGTGGCAATGAGCAGTTCTTC
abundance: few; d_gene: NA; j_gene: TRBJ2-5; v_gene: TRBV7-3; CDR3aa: CASSLSGRETQYF; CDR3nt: TGTGCCAGCAGCTTATCAGGGAGGGAGACCCAGTACTTC
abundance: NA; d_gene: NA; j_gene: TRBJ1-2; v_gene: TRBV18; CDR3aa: CASSPDGANYGYTF; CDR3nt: TGTGCCAGCTCACCGGACGGGGCTAACTATGGCTACACCTTC
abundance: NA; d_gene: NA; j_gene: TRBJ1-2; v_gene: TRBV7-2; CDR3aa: CASSPALYGYTF; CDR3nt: TGTGCCAGCAGCCCGGCCCTCTATGGCTACACCTTC
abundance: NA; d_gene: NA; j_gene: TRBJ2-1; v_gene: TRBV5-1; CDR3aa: CASSWQNEQFF; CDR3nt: TGCGCCAGCAGCTGGCAGAATGAGCAGTTCTTC
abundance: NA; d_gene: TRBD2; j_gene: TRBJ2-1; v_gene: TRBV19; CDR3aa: CASSMGGMEFF; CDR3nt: TGTGCCAGTAGTATGGGAGGGATGGAGTTCTTC